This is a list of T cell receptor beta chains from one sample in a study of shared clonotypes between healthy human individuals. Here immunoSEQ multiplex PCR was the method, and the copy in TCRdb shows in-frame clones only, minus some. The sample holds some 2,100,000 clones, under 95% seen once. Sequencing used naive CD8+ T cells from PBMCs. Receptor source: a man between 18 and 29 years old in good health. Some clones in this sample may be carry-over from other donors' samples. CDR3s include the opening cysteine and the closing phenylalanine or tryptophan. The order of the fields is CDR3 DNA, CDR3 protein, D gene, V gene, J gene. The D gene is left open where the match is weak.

CDR3nt: TGCGCCAGCAGAGTCATACAGGAGAGTGGCGAGCAGTACTTC
CDR3aa: CASRVIQESGEQYF
d_gene: NA
v_gene: TRBV10-2
j_gene: TRBJ2-7

CDR3nt: TGCGCCAGCAGCCACCTTGACGGGAGCTCCTACAATGAGCAGTTCTTC
CDR3aa: CASSHLDGSSYNEQFF
d_gene: NA
v_gene: TRBV4-1
j_gene: TRBJ2-1

CDR3nt: TGTGCCAGCAGCTTCGGGAGGGGCTGGACCGGGGAGCTGTTTTTT
CDR3aa: CASSFGRGWTGELFF
d_gene: TRBD2
v_gene: TRBV7-6
j_gene: TRBJ2-2

CDR3nt: TGTGCCAGCAGCTTAGTAATGGGACAGCCCCAGCATTTT
CDR3aa: CASSLVMGQPQHF
d_gene: NA
v_gene: TRBV7-8
j_gene: TRBJ1-5

CDR3nt: TGTGCCAGCAGCGTAGCTGCTAGCTCGACCTACGAGCAGTACTTC
CDR3aa: CASSVAASSTYEQYF
d_gene: NA
v_gene: TRBV9
j_gene: TRBJ2-7

CDR3nt: TGTGCCAGCTTAGGGAACACTGAAGCTTTCTTT
CDR3aa: CASLGNTEAFF
d_gene: NA
v_gene: TRBV7-9
j_gene: TRBJ1-1

CDR3nt: TGTGCCAGCAGAACTATCCGGGAGATCCCCGACGAGCAGTACTTC
CDR3aa: CASRTIREIPDEQYF
d_gene: NA
v_gene: TRBV6-5
j_gene: TRBJ2-7

CDR3nt: TGTGCCAGCAGCGTAGGGCTAGCGGCCACCGGGGAGCTGTTTTTT
CDR3aa: CASSVGLAATGELFF
d_gene: TRBD2
v_gene: TRBV9
j_gene: TRBJ2-2

CDR3nt: TGTGCCAGCAGCACGGGACTAGCGGGATATGGCGGGGAGCTGTTTTTT
CDR3aa: CASSTGLAGYGGELFF
d_gene: TRBD2
v_gene: TRBV7-9
j_gene: TRBJ2-2

CDR3nt: TGTGCCACCAGCAGAGAAAGGGCGGCTGGGACAGATACGCAGTATTTT
CDR3aa: CATSRERAAGTDTQYF
d_gene: NA
v_gene: TRBV15
j_gene: TRBJ2-3

CDR3nt: TGTGCCAGCAGCGTAGCTGACCTAGACAGGGCAGATACGCAGTATTTT
CDR3aa: CASSVADLDRADTQYF
d_gene: TRBD1
v_gene: TRBV9
j_gene: TRBJ2-3

CDR3nt: TGTGCCAGCAGCCCCCCTTGGGGGGATGAGCAGTTCTTC
CDR3aa: CASSPPWGDEQFF
d_gene: NA
v_gene: TRBV7-3
j_gene: TRBJ2-1

CDR3nt: TGCGCCAGCAGCGGTGGGGGTGACGATGAGCAGTTCTTC
CDR3aa: CASSGGGDDEQFF
d_gene: NA
v_gene: TRBV5-1
j_gene: TRBJ2-1

CDR3nt: TGTGCCACACTACAGGGGCCAAGCACAGATACGCAGTATTTT
CDR3aa: CATLQGPSTDTQYF
d_gene: TRBD1
v_gene: TRBV10-3
j_gene: TRBJ2-3

CDR3nt: TGCAGCGTTGAAGGGACAGGGGACTACGAGCAGTACTTC
CDR3aa: CSVEGTGDYEQYF
d_gene: TRBD1
v_gene: TRBV29-1
j_gene: TRBJ2-7

CDR3nt: TGTGCCAGCAGCCTATCAAAGACTAGCGGGAGATCCTACAATGAGCAGTTCTTC
CDR3aa: CASSLSKTSGRSYNEQFF
d_gene: TRBD2
v_gene: TRBV9
j_gene: TRBJ2-1

CDR3nt: TGTGCCAGCAGCGCGACTAGCGGGCTCACAGATACGCAGTATTTT
CDR3aa: CASSATSGLTDTQYF
d_gene: TRBD2
v_gene: TRBV14
j_gene: TRBJ2-3

CDR3nt: TGTGCCAGCGAAAGGTTCGGAAAGACAGTTTACCAAGAGACCCAGTACTTC
CDR3aa: CASERFGKTVYQETQYF
d_gene: NA
v_gene: TRBV2
j_gene: TRBJ2-5

CDR3nt: TGTGCCAGTGAACAGGGGTCCTTGAGCAATCAGCCCCAGCATTTT
CDR3aa: CASEQGSLSNQPQHF
d_gene: TRBD1
v_gene: TRBV6-1
j_gene: TRBJ1-5

CDR3nt: TGTGCCAGCAGCTGGGGGACAGGTTCCTACGAGCAGTACTTC
CDR3aa: CASSWGTGSYEQYF
d_gene: TRBD1
v_gene: TRBV5-4
j_gene: TRBJ2-7

CDR3nt: TGTGCCAGCAGGCCAGGGACAGGGGGATTTAGCAGGACCTACAATGAGCAGTTCTTC
CDR3aa: CASRPGTGGFSRTYNEQFF
d_gene: TRBD1
v_gene: TRBV27
j_gene: TRBJ2-1